The T cell receptor beta chain described here comes from a study of ipilimumab plus nivolumab after autologous stem cell transplantation. On the study more broadly: A median of roughly 8 nivolumab and 4 to 6 ipilimumab doses were given.

CDR1 is SEHNR and CDR2 is FQNEAQ in the germline V gene (reference sequence). Between the trimmed V and J ends, which lost 3 bases and 8 bases, there was a span of 7 bases. This CDR3 region has 12 residues. Using immunoSEQ multiplex PCR, the repertoire was profiled, and TCRdb retains in-frame clones only, with some absent. This repertoire shows some 41,000 clones, around 93% found once; its top ten account for 0.75% to 1%. The sequence derives from a male donor with multiple myeloma. The chain combines TRBV7-9 with TRBJ1-4; the D is unclear. Source: PBMCs, taken in a trial of ipilimumab plus nivolumab as post-transplant consolidation. The CDR3 DNA reads TGTGCCAGCAGCTTGGGAGGAGAAAAACTGTTTTTT. Its protein is CASSLGGEKLFF.